The following is a T cell receptor (beta chain) sequence with its context. Its antigen is unidentified. These data originate in a study of identifying expanded T cells in peripheral blood. Study results and limitations: Differentially abundant clones: around 1.2 between replicates, approximately 16 at around 15 days, under 25 at four. Clone count variance between roughly 2-week samples rose with total template count.

Germline V gives CDR1 SGHTA, CDR2 FQGNSA. Trimming cost V 3 bases and J 6 bases, with 9 bases left between them. This CDR3 spans 13 amino acids. Healthy donors had no documented immune events, such as infections, while sampled. Method: immunoSEQ multiplex PCR; TCRdb's copy keeps in-frame clones and lacks some. The sample holds some 100,000 clones, roughly nine tenths seen once. The gene calls are TRBV7-2 and TRBJ1-3; possible D gene TRBD1, 6 bases. Source material: blood. The TCR comes from a person aged 18 to 70 in good health. Here the CDR3 DNA reads TGTGCCAGCAGCTTGTGGACAGCAAACACCATATATTTT. The encoded protein is CASSLWTANTIYF.